This T cell receptor beta chain was identified during a study of identical twins. Broader study findings: Possibly, invariant MAIT and iNKT cells partly confounded zero-insertion analyses.

This clonotype was recorded at least ten times. Its matching antigen is unknown. This CDR3 spans 13 amino acids. The V gene's germline CDR1 is DFQATT and CDR2 SNEGSKA (reference sequence). V was trimmed by 6 bases and J by 4 bases, leaving 16 bases between them. A universal primer binding site was introduced by template switching. The final cDNA contained unique molecular identifiers. TCRdb passed the 5' RACE reads through MiXCR, listing each CDR3 protein once. Of under 350,000 distinct CDR3 sequences in the sample, roughly 9.8% were seen once. The data were also submitted as part of a second study, on yellow fever vaccine responses in identical twins.

The sample comprised CD8+ T cells sorted from blood. The receptor comes from a woman younger than 35 in good health. The rearrangement joins TRBV20-1 to TRBJ2-7; D may be TRBD1 or TRBD2 (5 bases each). CDR3 sequence reads: CSAPRESLYEQYF. CDR3 DNA: TGCAGTGCCCCCAGGGAGAGCTTATACGAGCAGTACTTC.